This is a list of T cell receptor beta chains from one sample in a study of CD8+ T cells in alopecia areata. The table came from immunoSEQ multiplex PCR; TCRdb's copy has only in-frame clones and leaves some out. Of some 170,000 clones in the sample, 53% were seen once. This specimen was CD8+ T cells sorted from blood, taken at week 24, from a patient treated with tofacitinib. All receptors derive from a human donor with alopecia areata. CDR3s include the opening cysteine and the closing phenylalanine or tryptophan. D genes are given only for firm matches. Clone sizes are given selectively: once, few, many, or a class where the clone is expanded.

>16|TRBD2|TRBJ2-1|TRBV15|once
CATSRESGLAMYEQFF
TGTGCCACCAGCAGAGAGTCGGGACTAGCGATGTATGAGCAGTTCTTC
>15|NA|TRBJ2-7|TRBV29-1|few
CSVGARDTNSYEQYF
TGCAGCGTTGGGGCCCGGGACACCAATTCCTACGAGCAGTACTTC
>15|TRBD1|TRBJ2-7|TRBV5-5|NA
CASSQGQGVSYEQYF
TGCGCCAGCAGCCAAGGGCAGGGGGTCTCCTACGAGCAGTACTTC
>16|NA|TRBJ2-7|TRBV7-9|NA
CASSQNQGEKTYEQYF
TGTGCCAGCAGCCAGAACCAGGGCGAGAAAACCTACGAGCAGTACTTC
>11|NA|TRBJ1-2|TRBV19|NA
CAVGDEYGYTF
TGTGCCGTGGGGGATGAGTATGGCTACACCTTC
>10|NA|TRBJ2-7|TRBV11-2|NA
CASSRYEQYF
TGTGCCAGCAGCCGATACGAGCAGTACTTC
>16|TRBD1|TRBJ2-7|TRBV23-1|once
CASSQSKGQATYEQYF
TGCGCCAGCAGTCAATCGAAGGGACAGGCCACCTACGAGCAGTACTTC
>15|TRBD1|TRBJ2-7|TRBV9|NA
CASSVYTGTGVEQYF
TGTGCCAGCAGCGTATACACCGGGACAGGGGTCGAGCAGTACTTC
>14|TRBD2|TRBJ2-3|TRBV7-6|NA
CASSSSGGKDTQYF
TGTGCCAGCAGCTCTAGCGGGGGGAAAGATACGCAGTATTTT
>14|TRBD1|TRBJ2-7|TRBV5-6|few
CASSFGTGSYEQYF
TGTGCCAGCAGCTTCGGGACAGGCTCCTACGAGCAGTACTTC
>18|NA|TRBJ2-4|TRBV7-8|NA
CASSLVIRGAMAKNIQYF
TGTGCCAGCAGCTTAGTGATACGGGGGGCGATGGCCAAAAACATTCAGTACTTC
>11|NA|TRBJ2-4|TRBV11-2|few
CASSGANIQYF
TGTGCCAGCAGCGGGGCCAACATTCAGTACTTC
>10|TRBD2|TRBJ2-1|TRBV29-1|NA
CSGGGNEQFF
TGCAGCGGGGGGGGAAATGAGCAGTTCTTC
>16|TRBD2|TRBJ2-3|TRBV5-1|NA
CASLPSGGQSTDTQYF
TGCGCCAGCCTACCTAGCGGGGGGCAGAGCACAGATACGCAGTATTTT
>14|TRBD1|TRBJ2-7|TRBV5-6|NA
CASSLGQAAYEQYF
TGTGCCAGCAGCCTGGGACAGGCAGCCTACGAGCAGTACTTC
>10|NA|TRBJ2-1|TRBV7-9|NA
CALLGSEQFF
TGTGCCCTTCTGGGCAGTGAGCAGTTCTTC
>15|NA|TRBJ2-1|TRBV5-1|NA
CASSLEPGSYNEQFF
TGCGCCAGCAGCTTGGAGCCAGGCTCCTACAATGAGCAGTTCTTC
>11|NA|TRBJ2-7|TRBV7-2|NA
CASSLGGVADF
TGTGCCAGCAGCTTAGGGGGGGTCGCGGACTTC
>18|NA|TRBJ1-5|TRBV7-9|NA
CASSSYRDSHISNQPQHF
TGTGCCAGCAGCTCTTACAGGGATTCCCATATTAGCAATCAGCCCCAGCATTTT
>11|NA|TRBJ2-7|TRBV5-6|NA
CASSSLREQYF
TGTGCCAGCAGCTCTTTGAGAGAGCAGTACTTC
>13|NA|TRBJ2-1|TRBV30|NA
CAYTGSSYNEQFF
TGTGCCTACACAGGGAGTTCCTACAATGAGCAGTTCTTC
>16|TRBD1|TRBJ1-5|TRBV15|few
CATSRDRGDRGQPQHF
TGTGCCACCAGCAGAGACCGGGGGGACAGGGGTCAGCCCCAGCATTTT
>14|TRBD1|TRBJ1-5|TRBV15|NA
CATSRRQGNQPRHF
TGTGCCACCAGCAGAAGACAGGGTAATCAGCCCCGGCATTTT
>15|NA|TRBJ1-1|TRBV25-1|NA
CASSEAAEGWDEAFF
TGTGCCAGCAGTGAAGCGGCAGAGGGATGGGATGAAGCTTTCTTT
>15|NA|TRBJ1-5|TRBV30|NA
CAWRGKGGNDQPQHF
TGTGCCTGGAGAGGGAAGGGGGGTAACGATCAGCCCCAGCATTTT
>15|NA|TRBJ2-5|TRBV9|NA
CASSGGGRSQETQYF
TGTGCCAGCAGCGGAGGAGGGAGAAGCCAAGAGACCCAGTACTTC